This T cell receptor (beta chain) was identified during a study of blood T cell repertoires in COVID-19. Background on the study: T cells, B-cell-depleted T cells, or PBMCs provided the cDNA or gDNA that served as material.

V lost 3 bases and J lost 4, with 17 bases in between. This CDR3 spans 16 amino acids. CDR1 and CDR2 from the germline V gene are MNHNS and SASEGT. The repertoire was sequenced with immunoSEQ multiplex PCR; TCRdb's copy has only in-frame clones and lacks some. The sample has approximately 90,000 clones; 90% are singletons. The V and J genes are TRBV6-1 and TRBJ2-3; D is undetermined. The sequencing sample was made of peripheral blood. The clonotype comes from a man in his 60s with acute or convalescent COVID-19. CDR3 coding DNA: TGTGCCAGCAGTGACGACATCCCAAATCCCGCAGATACGCAGTATTTT. Protein sequence: CASSDDIPNPADTQYF.